This record covers a single TCR beta chain. In the study's own analysis: Amplifying reference gene primers gave estimates of nucleated cell counts. Clones were sequenced by immunoSEQ multiplex PCR, and TCRdb holds only the in-frame ones, with some missing. D and trimming come from the DNA, and the V and J calls and clone size come from that table. This repertoire shows about 250,000 clones, more than 65% found once; its top ten account for approximately 8.7%. These data originate in a study of blood T cell repertoires in COVID-19. Study at large: From the United States, Italy and Spain came samples of acute and convalescent COVID-19. From T cells, B-cell-depleted T cells, or PBMCs came the material, which was cDNA or gDNA.

Trimming removed 3 bases at V and 0 bases at J, with 4 bases between. This CDR3 is 12 amino acids long. Germline-derived CDR1 and CDR2 are SGHNT and YYREEE (reference sequence). This rearrangement joins TRBV5-4 to TRBJ2-7; D is uncertain. The TCR comes from an elderly woman with acute or convalescent COVID-19. The sequencing input was peripheral blood. CDR3 DNA sequence: TGTGCCAGCAGCTCCGTCTCCTACGAGCAGTACTTC. It encodes CASSSVSYEQYF. Based on the CDR3 plus reference TRBV5-4 and TRBJ2-7, the full variable domain is ETGVTQSPTHLIKTRGQQVTLRCSSQSGHNTVSWYQQALGQGPQFIFQYYREEENGRGNFPPRFSGLQFPNYSSELNVNALELDDSALYLCASSSVSYEQYFGPGTRLTVT.